This T cell receptor beta chain stems from a study of blood T cell repertoires in COVID-19. Study information: Researchers got acute and convalescent COVID-19 samples from the United States, Italy and Spain. The analysed material was cDNA or gDNA that came from T cells, B-cell-depleted T cells, or PBMCs.

The length of the CDR3 is 15 residues. Germline-derived CDR1 and CDR2 are SEHNR and FQNEAQ (reference sequence). V shed 3 bases, J shed 2 bases, and the junction held 0 bases outside the gene matches. Per the original data handling: Nucleated cell number was recorded as an estimate derived from reference gene primer amplification. Here immunoSEQ multiplex PCR was the method, and the copy in TCRdb shows in-frame clones only, minus some. Clone size and V and J calls were adopted from that table, with D and trimming inferred from the DNA. The repertoire has more than 120,000 clones, around 87% of them found once; the top ten carry 37%.

The rearrangement uses TRBV7-9 and TRBJ2-5; 13 positions agree with TRBD2. The origin of this receptor is a man aged 45-65 years who had recovered from COVID-19. Sequencing was performed on peripheral blood. CDR3 in amino acids: CASSLGLAGQETQYF. CDR3 DNA sequence: TGTGCCAGCAGCTTGGGACTAGCGGGGCAAGAGACCCAGTACTTC.